The clone carrying this T cell receptor (beta chain) occurred many times. No antigen is known for it. The CDR3 spans 14 residues. Germline V gene sequence: CDR1 SGHAT, CDR2 FQNNGV. Trimming cost V 2 bases and J 1 base, with 8 bases left between them. The data were taken from a study of T cells in Graves' hyperthyroidism and ophthalmopathy. Exclusion followed for patients with uncontrolled infection, other autoimmune disease, pregnancy or lactation. First hyperthyroidism diagnosis is when the blood sample was obtained, before any ophthalmopathy symptoms. Overall study findings and caveats: Ophthalmopathy was model-predicted a median approximately 6.4 months pre-onset.

Amplified TCR beta CDR3 regions came from RNA transcripts. A first-round RT-PCR of the TCR CDR3 used the HTBI primer set. TCRdb independently ran MiXCR on the multiplex PCR reads; one entry per CDR3 protein. This table has roughly 250,000 distinct CDR3 sequences, roughly 14% appearing once. This chain links TRBV11-2 with TRBJ1-1, with D uncertain. The sequenced sample consisted of blood. This receptor was taken from a woman between 40 and 50 years old with Graves' hyperthyroidism that later progressed to Graves' ophthalmopathy. CDR3 region: CASSLFLRNTEAFF. CDR3 coding DNA: TGTGCCAGCAGCTTATTCCTCCGGAACACTGAAGCTTTCTTT.